The rows below give T cell receptor beta chains drawn from one sample of a study of molecular identifiers for immune sequencing clone quantification. TCRdb re-analysed the PCR reads in MiXCR, keeping a single row per CDR3 protein. The sample has 490,000 or so distinct CDR3 sequences, under 30% seen once. Sequenced material: naive CD8+ T cells from blood, with Jurkat cell RNA spiked in. All receptors come from a human donor in good health. Some libraries in this study had Jurkat cell RNA spiked in. CDR3s include the opening cysteine and the closing phenylalanine or tryptophan. Each record gives: J gene, D gene, V gene, CDR3 length, clone size, CDR3 DNA, CDR3 protein. D genes are given only for firm matches. Not every row has a clone size; where given, it reads once, few, many or a size class.

j_call: TRBJ2-7; d_call: -; v_call: TRBV6-2/TRBV6-3; cdr3_length: 13; clone_size: -; cdr3_nt: TGTGCCAGCAGTAGAGCCTTAAGCTACGAGCAGTACTTC; cdr3_aa: CASSRALSYEQYF
j_call: TRBJ2-3; d_call: -; v_call: TRBV11-3; cdr3_length: 16; clone_size: few; cdr3_nt: TGTGCCAGCAGCTTGAGTTACGGGGGACACACAGATACGCAGTATTTT; cdr3_aa: CASSLSYGGHTDTQYF
j_call: TRBJ1-2; d_call: TRBD1; v_call: TRBV5-4; cdr3_length: 14; clone_size: -; cdr3_nt: TGTGCCAGCAGCTTGGAGGAGGGGGCCTATGGCTACACCTTC; cdr3_aa: CASSLEEGAYGYTF
j_call: TRBJ2-2; d_call: -; v_call: TRBV4-3; cdr3_length: 16; clone_size: -; cdr3_nt: TGCGCCAGCAGCCAAAATCGGGTCGGGAACACCGGGGAGCTGTTTTTT; cdr3_aa: CASSQNRVGNTGELFF
j_call: TRBJ2-7; d_call: -; v_call: TRBV12-3/TRBV12-4; cdr3_length: 15; clone_size: -; cdr3_nt: TGTGCCAGCAGTACCATAACCCGAGGGCCCTACGAGCAGTACTTC; cdr3_aa: CASSTITRGPYEQYF
j_call: TRBJ2-7; d_call: -; v_call: TRBV27; cdr3_length: 16; clone_size: -; cdr3_nt: TGTGCCAGCAGTTTAATCCCTGGACAACCCGGGAACGAGCAGTACTTC; cdr3_aa: CASSLIPGQPGNEQYF
j_call: TRBJ1-2; d_call: -; v_call: TRBV4-1; cdr3_length: 15; clone_size: -; cdr3_nt: TGCGCCAGCAGCCAAGGGGACGGAGGATACTATGGCTACACCTTC; cdr3_aa: CASSQGDGGYYGYTF
j_call: TRBJ2-2; d_call: -; v_call: TRBV12-3/TRBV12-4; cdr3_length: 15; clone_size: -; cdr3_nt: TGTGCCAGCAACCCGGGCCAGGGCGACACCGGGGAGCTGCTTTTT; cdr3_aa: CASNPGQGDTGELLF
j_call: TRBJ2-3; d_call: -; v_call: TRBV3-1; cdr3_length: 14; clone_size: few; cdr3_nt: TGTGCCAGCAGCTGGGCGGGTTTTCGGGATACGCAGTATTTT; cdr3_aa: CASSWAGFRDTQYF
j_call: TRBJ1-5; d_call: -; v_call: TRBV19; cdr3_length: 13; clone_size: -; cdr3_nt: TGTGCCAGTAGTATATGGGGTCATCAGCCCCAGCATTTT; cdr3_aa: CASSIWGHQPQHF
j_call: TRBJ2-7; d_call: TRBD2; v_call: TRBV5-1; cdr3_length: 15; clone_size: -; cdr3_nt: TGCGCCAGCAGCGGAGGACTAGCGGGATCCTACGAGCAGTACTTC; cdr3_aa: CASSGGLAGSYEQYF
j_call: TRBJ2-1; d_call: -; v_call: TRBV21-1; cdr3_length: 16; clone_size: -; cdr3_nt: TGTGCCAGCAGCAAAGAGGGGCGGGGGCCTTACAATGAGCAGTTCTTC; cdr3_aa: CASSKEGRGPYNEQFF
j_call: TRBJ2-7; d_call: -; v_call: TRBV6-2/TRBV6-3; cdr3_length: 15; clone_size: -; cdr3_nt: TGTGCCAGCAGATACTCGGACCCCGCGGTTGGCGAGCAGTACTTC; cdr3_aa: CASRYSDPAVGEQYF
j_call: TRBJ1-1; d_call: -; v_call: TRBV2; cdr3_length: 14; clone_size: -; cdr3_nt: TGTGCCAGCAGTGGCCCAAACGGGGGAACTGAAGCTTTCTTT; cdr3_aa: CASSGPNGGTEAFF